This TCR beta chain stems from a study of T cells in Graves' hyperthyroidism and ophthalmopathy. Study-level results: Most clonotypes expanded in thyroid above 0.001 were likewise present in blood. The model foresaw ophthalmopathy a median 6.5 months prior to onset.

Amplification targeted TCR beta CDR3 regions from RNA transcripts. A set of HTBI primers served as the primers for a first-round RT-PCR of the TCR CDR3. MiXCR, applied by TCRdb to the multiplex PCR reads, yields one record per CDR3 protein. The table lists 89,000 or so distinct CDR3 sequences, around 42% of them singletons, with more than 8.5% in the top ten. As to this clonotype: Its cognate antigen is unknown.

CDR3 length: 16 residues. Germline V CDR1 and CDR2: LNHNV, YYDKDF (reference sequence). V shed 0 bases and J shed 10 bases, with 16 bases lying between them. Uncontrolled infections, other autoimmune diseases, pregnancy or lactation led to exclusion of patients. This clonotype was sampled from a woman in her twenties or thirties with Graves' hyperthyroidism. Specimen: peripheral blood or thyroid tissue (not recorded which). This rearrangement joins TRBV15 to TRBJ1-6; D gene uncertain. The CDR3 spells CATSRDSGPGFSPLHF. For the CDR3, the DNA is TGTGCCACCAGCAGAGATAGCGGTCCAGGTTTCTCACCCCTCCACTTT.